One and the same sample provided the 28 T cell receptor beta chains below, sequenced in a study of T cells in Graves' hyperthyroidism and ophthalmopathy. Researchers took RNA transcripts and amplified the TCR beta CDR3 regions from them. TCR CDR3 regions were first amplified by RT-PCR with HTBI primers. TCRdb itself ran the multiplex PCR reads through MiXCR, one entry per CDR3 protein. This table holds roughly 240,000 distinct CDR3 sequences, around 26% found once. Input material: blood. Every receptor here comes from a woman aged 35 to 49 with Graves' ophthalmopathy.

Of note for this clonotype: Relative to the germline gene, one junction end is altered; a read error may explain this. The rearrangement joins TRBV6-1 to TRBJ1-5; D call uncertain. Germline lookup yields CDR1 MNHNS and CDR2 SASEGT. The CDR3 runs 14 residues. The CDR3: CASRPVQLNQPQPF. The CDR3 coding sequence is TGTGCCAGCAGACCGGTACAGCTCAATCAGCCCCAGCCTTTT.

By share, this clonotype counts as medium-sized. The V and J genes are TRBV20-1 and TRBJ1-1; TRBD1 aligns across 9 bases. The CDR3 loop spans 14 amino acids. V lost 6 bases, J lost 2 bases, and 7 bases stayed unmatched. CDR1 DFQATT and CDR2 SNEGSKA come from the germline V gene (reference sequence). The CDR3 loop is CSAYRGPYNTEAFF. In nucleotides, the CDR3 is TGCAGTGCCTACAGGGGGCCTTACAACACTGAAGCTTTCTTT.

There are many counts of this clonotype. The chain carries TRBV3-1 and TRBJ2-6; D assignment may be TRBD1 or TRBD2 (5 bases each). Trimming pared 0 bases from V and 1 base from J, leaving 13 bases between. Germline V gives CDR1 LGHDT, CDR2 YNNKEL (reference sequence). This CDR3 has 18 residues. As DNA, the CDR3 is TGTGCCAGCAGCCAAGAAAAAATATGGGGGTCTGGGGCCAACGTCCTGACTTTC. It codes for CASSQEKIWGSGANVLTF.

This clonotype has ten or more counts. The chain employs TRBV10-3 and TRBJ2-2; 9 bases map to TRBD2. The CDR3 loop spans 16 amino acids. CDR1 is ENHRY, CDR2 SYGVKD, per germline. Unmatched junction bases numbered 3, after V lost 0 bases and J lost 4 bases. The CDR3 DNA sequence: TGTGCCATCAGTGAGTCGGCGCGGGAGGGCACCGGGGAGCTGTTTTTT. Translation: CAISESAREGTGELFF.

Many counts were recorded for this clonotype. V gene TRBV6-5 combines with J gene TRBJ2-7; a possible D gene is TRBD2 (5 bases). Germline values: CDR1 MNHEY, CDR2 SVGAGI. The CDR3 covers 11 residues. V was cut by 5 bases and J by 7 bases, with 9 bases left in between. CDR3 residues: CASSREGEQYF. The CDR3 DNA is TGTGCCAGCAGTCGAGAGGGTGAGCAGTACTTC.

There are a few counts of this clonotype. Mismatch with germline at one junction end may stem from a read error. V gene TRBV9 combines with J gene TRBJ1-1; D is perhaps TRBD1 (5 bases). The CDR3 totals 15 residues. Germline lookup yields CDR1 SGDLS and CDR2 YYNGEE. The CDR3 DNA is TGTGCCAGCAGCGTAGGAGGCAGGGTGGGCACTGAAGCTTCCTTT. Translated: CASSVGGRVGTEASF.

This clonotype was seen ten or more times. Here the CDR3 reads CASSIMPAAIQNTGELFF. In DNA, the CDR3 is TGTGCCAGTAGTATAATGCCGGCAGCAATTCAAAACACCGGGGAGCTGTTTTTT. This chain uses TRBV19 with TRBJ2-2; D gene uncertain. V was shortened by 2 bases and J by 2 bases, with 18 bases between the two germline ends. CDR1 is LNHDA and CDR2 is SQIVND in the germline V gene (reference sequence). CDR3 length: 18 amino acids.

This clonotype was seen just once. This chain links TRBV15 with TRBJ2-7; 7 bases agree with TRBD1. Losses at the gene ends were 4 bases for V and 4 bases for J; bases not matched to a gene: 19. The CDR3 has 18 residues. CDR1 LNHNV and CDR2 YYDKDF come from the germline V gene (reference sequence). CDR3 sequence reads: CATSNDRDRTTGRYEQYF. The DNA of the CDR3 is TGTGCCACCAGCAACGATCGGGACAGAACTACGGGTCGATACGAGCAGTACTTC. Full variable domain (missing parts from reference TRBV15 and TRBJ2-7): DAMVIQNPRYQVTQFGKPVTLSCSQTLNHNVMYWYQQKSSQAPKLLFHYYDKDFNNEADTPDNFQSRRPNTSFCFLDIRSPGLGDTAMYLCATSNDRDRTTGRYEQYFGPGTRLTVT.

The chain employs TRBV20-1 and TRBJ2-7, with 10 bases matching TRBD2. The CDR3 consists of 13 residues. The V gene end was trimmed by 6 bases and the J gene end by 3 bases; junction bases not matched to a gene: 5. Germline V gene lookup returns CDR1 DFQATT and CDR2 SNEGSKA (reference sequence). CDR3 coding DNA: TGCAGTGCCTTGGGACTAGCGAGCTACGAGCAGTACTTC. This sequence encodes CSALGLASYEQYF.

Many counts were recorded for this clonotype. The chain links TRBV29-1 to TRBJ1-1, with D possibly TRBD1 on 5 matching bases. V dropped 5 bases and J dropped 4 bases, with 11 bases sitting between them. This CDR3 spans 12 amino acids. Germline V gives CDR1 SQVTM, CDR2 ANQGSEA. The CDR3 region has the DNA TGCAGCGTTCGGGGCAGCGCCACTGAAGCTTTCTTT. It specifies CSVRGSATEAFF.

This clonotype has ten or more counts. This chain joins TRBV10-2 and TRBJ2-7; no clear D. Germline V gene sequence: CDR1 WSHSY, CDR2 SAAADI. This CDR3 is built from 14 residues. Between the trimmed V and J ends, which lost 6 bases and 0 bases, there was a span of 12 bases. Here the CDR3 DNA reads TGCGCCAGCAGACTTATGACGGCCTCCTACGAGCAGTACTTC. Protein sequence: CASRLMTASYEQYF.

The count of this clonotype is one. The chain links TRBV5-1 to TRBJ1-2; 11 bases match TRBD1. The CDR3 is made up of 12 amino acids. V shed 7 bases, J shed 4 bases, and the junction held 0 bases outside the gene matches. CDR1 is SGHRS and CDR2 is YFSETQ in the germline V gene. CDR3 amino acids: CASGTGGYGYTF. The CDR3 coding sequence is TGCGCCAGCGGGACAGGGGGCTATGGCTACACCTTC.

The chain has TRBV28 and TRBJ1-1; D ambiguous. The V and J ends lost 10 bases and 1 base respectively, with 16 bases between them. The CDR3 has 14 residues. CDR1 is MDHEN and CDR2 is SYDVKM in the germline V gene. CDR3 amino acids: CAINLGSGNTEAFF. CDR3 sequence (DNA): TGTGCCATCAATCTCGGGTCCGGGAACACTGAAGCTTTCTTT.

This clonotype has ten or more counts. This CDR3 reads CASSLTGQGHGYTF. The CDR3 bases are TGCGCCAGCAGCCTGACAGGGCAGGGACATGGCTACACCTTC. This sequence joins TRBV5-1 and TRBJ1-2; 7 bases fit TRBD1. V trimming: 4 bases; J trimming: 6 bases; junction bases outside the gene matches: 9. The CDR3 covers 14 residues. CDR1 is SGHRS and CDR2 is YFSETQ in the germline V gene. The variable domain in full, with the rest retrieved from reference TRBV5-1 and TRBJ1-2, is KAGVTQTPRYLIKTRGQQVTLSCSPISGHRSVSWYQQTPGQGLQFLFEYFSETQRNKGNFPGRFSGRQFSNSRSEMNVSTLELGDSALYLCASSLTGQGHGYTFGSGTRLTVV.

The chain uses TRBV27 and TRBJ2-7; D might be TRBD1 (5 bases). V was shortened by 0 bases and J by 3 bases, with 12 bases between the two germline ends. Germline-derived CDR1 and CDR2 are MNHEY and SMNVEV (reference sequence). The CDR3 runs 15 residues. In DNA, the CDR3 is TGTGCCAGCAGTTTATCGGCAGGGTATGGCTACGAGCAGTACTTC. This sequence encodes CASSLSAGYGYEQYF.

This chain uses TRBV12-3 or TRBV12-4 with TRBJ1-6; TRBD1 aligns across 7 bases. V shed 2 bases, J shed 8 bases, and the junction held 9 bases outside the gene matches. The CDR3 spans 16 residues. In DNA form, the CDR3 reads TGTGCCAGCAGTTTAACTATGACAGGGCTAGATTCACCCCTCCACTTT. This gives the protein CASSLTMTGLDSPLHF.

The DNA of the CDR3 is TGTGCCTGGAGTGTTGGTAACTACTATGGCTACACCTTC. Residues: CAWSVGNYYGYTF. V and J are TRBV30 and TRBJ1-2; D unclear. The germline gives CDR1 GTSNPN, CDR2 SVGIG (reference sequence). V lost 0 bases, J lost 3 bases, and 8 bases lay in between. The CDR3 length is 13 residues. The variable domain in full, with the rest retrieved from reference TRBV30 and TRBJ1-2, is SQTIHQWPATLVQPVGSPLSLECTVEGTSNPNLYWYRQAAGRGLQLLFYSVGIGQISSEVPQNLSASRPQDRQFILSSKKLLLSDSGFYLCAWSVGNYYGYTFGSGTRLTVV.

This clonotype was recorded many times. This chain uses TRBV7-9 with TRBJ2-5; 9 nucleotides line up with TRBD1. V dropped 5 bases and J dropped 1; count of bases not matched to a gene: 8. The CDR3 totals 16 residues. Germline V gives CDR1 SEHNR, CDR2 FQNEAQ (reference sequence). This CDR3 is CASSRSGTGSQETQYF. Here the CDR3 DNA reads TGTGCCAGCAGCAGGAGCGGGACAGGGTCCCAAGAGACCCAGTACTTC.

This chain connects TRBV5-1 to TRBJ2-5; 7 positions agree with TRBD2. The CDR3 is 16 residues long. The J segment lost 3 bases and the V segment lost 4 bases, leaving 12 bases of the junction unmatched. The germline V gene encodes CDR1 SGHRS and CDR2 YFSETQ. The DNA of the CDR3 is TGCGCCAGCAGCGGGGGGACTATCGGGATTGAAGAGACCCAGTACTTC. Translated: CASSGGTIGIEETQYF.

The J gene is TRBJ1-1, the V gene TRBV12-3 or TRBV12-4; D gene uncertain. The V end was cut by 2 bases, the J end by 7 bases, with 8 bases between. CDR3 length equals 12 residues. The DNA for the CDR3 is TGTGCCAGCAGTTTAACCGCCGGTGAAGCTTTCTTT. It specifies CASSLTAGEAFF.

This clonotype was seen repeatedly, ten times or more. The chain recombines TRBV24-1 with TRBJ2-2; 9 nucleotides agree with TRBD2. This CDR3 spans 16 amino acids. Germline CDR1 reads KGHDR; CDR2 reads SFDVKD. After removal of 4 bases from V and 7 bases from J, the junction contained 9 bases not matched to a gene. CDR3 loop: CATSERGSGSNGELFF. In DNA, the CDR3 is TGTGCCACCAGTGAAAGGGGTAGCGGGAGTAACGGGGAGCTGTTTTTT.

This clonotype was recorded many times. The rearrangement uses TRBV24-1 and TRBJ1-2; D is uncertain. The CDR3 totals 13 residues. The germline V gene encodes CDR1 KGHDR and CDR2 SFDVKD. The V gene lost 3 bases and the J gene lost 1 base, with 5 bases spanning the gap. This CDR3 is CATSDPDNYGYTF. The CDR3 nucleotides read TGTGCCACCAGTGATCCAGATAACTATGGCTACACCTTC.

This clonotype came up many times. V usage is TRBV25-1 and J usage is TRBJ1-5, with TRBD1 matching over 10 bases. This CDR3 has 20 residues. Germline trimming cut 6 bases from V and 3 bases from J; bases unmatched to any gene: 20. Germline V gene lookup returns CDR1 MGHDK and CDR2 SYGVNS. The CDR3, as DNA: TGTGCCAGCAGGTTAGGATACGGGACAGGGGTCTATCAACTCAATCAGCCCCAGCATTTT. Translation gives CASRLGYGTGVYQLNQPQHF.

The V gene is TRBV7-8, the J gene TRBJ1-3, with D uncertain. The CDR3 is made up of 12 amino acids. Germline values: CDR1 SGHVS, CDR2 FQNEAQ. The ends were cut back, 1 base at V and 5 bases at J, with 3 bases in the middle. CDR3 nucleotide sequence: TGTGCCAGCAGCTTAGAACGAAACACCATATATTTT. Residues: CASSLERNTIYF.

This clonotype appeared many times. CDR3 DNA: TGTGCCAGTAGTGAGGGGGTGGGACAGCCCCAGCATTTT. Translated: CASSEGVGQPQHF. This chain connects TRBV19 to TRBJ1-5, with D tentatively TRBD1 (6 bases). Germline V CDR1 and CDR2: LNHDA, SQIVND (reference sequence). V lost 5 bases, J lost 7 bases, and 12 bases lay in between. The CDR3 is 13 residues long. The variable domain in full, completed from reference TRBV19 and TRBJ1-5, reads DGGITQSPKYLFRKEGQNVTLSCEQNLNHDAMYWYRQDPGQGLRLIYYSQIVNDFQKGDIAEGYSVSREKKESFPLTVTSAQKNPTAFYLCASSEGVGQPQHFGDGTRLSIL.

This clonotype was observed a few times. The J gene is TRBJ2-7, the V gene TRBV12-3 or TRBV12-4, with D unresolved. The CDR3 length is 16 residues. Deletions cut 3 bases from V and 1 base from J, with 16 bases between. This CDR3 reads CASSFNRRGPSYEQYF. For the CDR3, the DNA is TGTGCCAGCAGTTTCAATCGTAGAGGACCTTCCTACGAGCAGTACTTC.

This clonotype came up a few times. The CDR3 region has the DNA TGTGCCAGCATCGGAGGGGGACAAGAGACCCAGTACTTC. This encodes CASIGGGQETQYF. The V gene is TRBV12-3 or TRBV12-4, the J gene TRBJ2-5; D is possibly TRBD1 or TRBD2 (6 bases each). The CDR3 consists of 13 residues. V was trimmed by 7 bases and J by 2 bases, leaving 11 bases between them.

This clonotype occurred many times. The chain uses TRBV11-2 and TRBJ1-1, with D maybe TRBD1 (5 bases). This CDR3 is built from 15 residues. Germline CDR1 reads SGHAT; CDR2 reads FQNNGV. V lost 2 bases, J lost 6 bases, and 16 bases lay in between. CDR3 protein: CASSLRWGLGAEAFF. The CDR3 DNA reads as TGTGCCAGCAGCTTACGGTGGGGCTTGGGGGCTGAAGCTTTCTTT. The variable domain in full, completed from reference TRBV11-2 and TRBJ1-1, reads EAGVAQSPRYKIIEKRQSVAFWCNPISGHATLYWYQQILGQGPKLLIQFQNNGVVDDSQLPKDRFSAERLKGVDSTLKIQPAKLEDSAVYLCASSLRWGLGAEAFFGQGTRLTVV.